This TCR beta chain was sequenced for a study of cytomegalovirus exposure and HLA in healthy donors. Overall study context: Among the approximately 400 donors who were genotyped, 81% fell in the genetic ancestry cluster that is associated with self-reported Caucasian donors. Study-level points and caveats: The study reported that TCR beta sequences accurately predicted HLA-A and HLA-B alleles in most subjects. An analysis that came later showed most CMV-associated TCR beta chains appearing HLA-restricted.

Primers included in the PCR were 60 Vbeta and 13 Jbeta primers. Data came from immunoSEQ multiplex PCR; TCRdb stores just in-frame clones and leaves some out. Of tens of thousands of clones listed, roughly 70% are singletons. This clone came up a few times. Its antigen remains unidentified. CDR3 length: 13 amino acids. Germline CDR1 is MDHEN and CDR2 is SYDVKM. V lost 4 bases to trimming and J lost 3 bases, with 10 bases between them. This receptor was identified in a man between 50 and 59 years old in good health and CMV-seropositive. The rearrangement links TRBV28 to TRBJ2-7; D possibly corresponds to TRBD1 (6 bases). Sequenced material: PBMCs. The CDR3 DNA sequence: TGTGCCAGCAGTTGGGACACTCGCTACGAGCAGTACTTC. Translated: CASSWDTRYEQYF.